Here is one T cell receptor beta chain with its context. Its antigen is unidentified. The record originates from a study of cytomegalovirus exposure and HLA in healthy donors. Whole-study results and caveats: The classifier, whose performance was assessed in both the original and validation cohorts, reportedly diagnosed cytomegalovirus status with high specificity and sensitivity.

Libraries were prepared by immunoSEQ multiplex PCR; TCRdb keeps only in-frame clonotypes and omits some of them. The top ten hold over 5.5% of the sample, which has 150,000 to 200,000 clones, about four fifths seen once. The length of the CDR3 is 15 residues. V shed 0 bases and J shed 1 base, with 9 bases lying between them. Germline V gives CDR1 SGHVS, CDR2 FNYEAQ. The source material was PBMCs. The TCR sequence derives from a man between 18 and 29 years old in good health and CMV-seropositive. The J gene is TRBJ1-1, the V gene TRBV7-6; D is uncertain. The CDR3 here is CASSLALGENTEAFF. CDR3 sequence (DNA): TGTGCCAGCAGCTTAGCCCTCGGGGAGAACACTGAAGCTTTCTTT.